These 5 T cell receptor beta chains originate from one sample sequenced in a study of shared clonotypes between healthy human individuals. Some clones are missing from TCRdb's copy, which holds only in-frame ones; the method was immunoSEQ multiplex PCR. The data contain 2,500,000 or so clones, 93% of them seen just once; the ten biggest clones take up 0.35% to 0.45%. The sequenced sample consisted of naive CD4+ T cells from PBMCs. The subset denotes: CD45RA+ positively selected. The receptors derive from a man younger than 30 in good health. Some clones in this sample may be carry-over from other donors' samples.

This chain joins TRBV7-3 and TRBJ2-1; TRBD1 matches at 9 bases. The J segment lost 9 bases and the V segment lost 1 base, leaving 10 bases of the junction unmatched. The V gene's germline CDR1 is SGHTA and CDR2 FQGTGA. The CDR3 contains 16 residues. In nucleotides, the CDR3 is TGTGCCAGCAGCTTAAGGTCGGGGACAGGGCCCGGTGAGCAGTTCTTC. Its translation: CASSLRSGTGPGEQFF.

The chain combines TRBV4-1 with TRBJ2-7; TRBD2 matches 15 bases. Germline values: CDR1 MGHRA, CDR2 YSYEKL. Trimming removed 2 bases from V and 3 bases from J; junction bases left unmatched: 11. This CDR3 comprises 19 residues. CDR3 in amino acids: CASSQLAGLAGGRDYEQYF. The CDR3, as DNA: TGCGCCAGCAGCCAACTTGCGGGACTAGCGGGAGGTCGGGACTACGAGCAGTACTTC.

This clone was seen a handful of times. Additional DNA sequences in this sample encode the identical CDR3. V usage is TRBV18 and J usage is TRBJ2-7; D is unresolved. Trimming took 3 bases from V and 3 from J, leaving 6 bases between them. CDR3 length: 12 residues. CDR1 is KGHSH and CDR2 is LQKENI in the germline V gene. The CDR3 sequence: CASSPASYEQYF. The CDR3 region has the DNA TGTGCCAGCTCACCCGCTAGCTACGAGCAGTACTTC.

Concerning this clone: Other DNA sequences of this sample code for an identical CDR3. The rearrangement joins TRBV2 to TRBJ1-5; 7 nucleotides line up with TRBD1. V dropped 6 bases and J dropped 4; count of bases not matched to a gene: 3. CDR3 length equals 13 residues. CDR1 is SNHLY and CDR2 is FYNNEI in the germline V gene. The CDR3 protein is CASRRDSNQPQHF. CDR3 nucleotide sequence: TGTGCCAGCAGAAGGGACAGTAATCAGCCCCAGCATTTT.

The CDR3 is CASSKSKRANTGELFF. The CDR3 bases are TGTGCCAGCAGCAAAAGCAAGCGTGCGAACACCGGGGAGCTGTTTTTT. This chain links TRBV21-1 with TRBJ2-2; no DNA check was done on the table's D call, TRBD2. TRBV21-1 is a known pseudogene. The CDR3 has 16 amino acids.